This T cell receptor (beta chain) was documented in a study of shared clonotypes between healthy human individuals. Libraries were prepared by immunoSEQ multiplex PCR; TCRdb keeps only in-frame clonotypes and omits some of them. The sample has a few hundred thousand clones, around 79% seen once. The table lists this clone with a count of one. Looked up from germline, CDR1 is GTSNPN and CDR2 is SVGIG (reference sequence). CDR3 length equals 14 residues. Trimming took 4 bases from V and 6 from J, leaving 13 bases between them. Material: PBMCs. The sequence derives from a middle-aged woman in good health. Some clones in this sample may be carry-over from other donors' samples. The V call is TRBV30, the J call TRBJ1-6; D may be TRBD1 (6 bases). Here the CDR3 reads CAWNAGQSNSPLHF. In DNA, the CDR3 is TGTGCCTGGAATGCTGGACAGAGTAATTCACCCCTCCACTTT.